This TCR beta chain derives from a study of T cell responses to AZD1222 COVID-19 vaccine. General study findings and limits: Along spike, vaccine-associated CD4 TCRs were found throughout, with dominance at 160-218 and 743-854.

The method was immunoSEQ multiplex PCR; TCRdb's version includes in-frame clones alone and lacks a portion of them. This table has 95,000 to 150,000 clones, about nine tenths appearing once. This clone was seen a single time. Its antigen is undetermined. Trimming left V 2 bases short and J 7 bases short, with 15 bases between. Germline CDR1 SEHNR, CDR2 FQNEAQ (reference sequence). The CDR3 covers 15 residues. This TCR was sampled from an adult in good health. This sequence joins TRBV7-9 and TRBJ2-1, with D possibly called TRBD1 or TRBD2 (6 bases each). The specimen was peripheral blood, collected on day 0 of AZD1222 vaccination. The CDR3 sequence: CASSLTVGGWNEQFF. The CDR3 bases are TGTGCCAGCAGCTTAACAGTAGGGGGGTGGAATGAGCAGTTCTTC.